Detailed here is one T cell receptor (beta chain). These data originate in a study of CD8+ T cells in alopecia areata. Turning to the study itself: Scoring of severity for treated patients was based on percentage of affected scalp area.

CDR1 and CDR2 from the germline V gene are MDHEN and SYDVKM. This CDR3 region has 12 residues. The V end was cut by 3 bases, the J end by 8 bases, with 5 bases between. cDNA serving as the sequencing template came from extracted, reverse transcribed RNA. Generated by immunoSEQ multiplex PCR, the TCRdb table keeps only in-frame clones and is missing some. This table has 200,000 to 250,000 clones, about 57% appearing once. Documented treatment: oral pan-JAK inhibitor, 5-10 mg twice daily. The origin of this receptor is a human donor with alopecia areata. The specimen comprised CD4+ T cells sorted from blood, sampled at week 4, from a patient treated with tofacitinib. V and J are TRBV28 and TRBJ1-6; D call uncertain. The CDR3 loop reads CASSFKHSPLHF. The DNA for the CDR3 is TGTGCCAGCAGTTTTAAACATTCACCCCTCCACTTT.